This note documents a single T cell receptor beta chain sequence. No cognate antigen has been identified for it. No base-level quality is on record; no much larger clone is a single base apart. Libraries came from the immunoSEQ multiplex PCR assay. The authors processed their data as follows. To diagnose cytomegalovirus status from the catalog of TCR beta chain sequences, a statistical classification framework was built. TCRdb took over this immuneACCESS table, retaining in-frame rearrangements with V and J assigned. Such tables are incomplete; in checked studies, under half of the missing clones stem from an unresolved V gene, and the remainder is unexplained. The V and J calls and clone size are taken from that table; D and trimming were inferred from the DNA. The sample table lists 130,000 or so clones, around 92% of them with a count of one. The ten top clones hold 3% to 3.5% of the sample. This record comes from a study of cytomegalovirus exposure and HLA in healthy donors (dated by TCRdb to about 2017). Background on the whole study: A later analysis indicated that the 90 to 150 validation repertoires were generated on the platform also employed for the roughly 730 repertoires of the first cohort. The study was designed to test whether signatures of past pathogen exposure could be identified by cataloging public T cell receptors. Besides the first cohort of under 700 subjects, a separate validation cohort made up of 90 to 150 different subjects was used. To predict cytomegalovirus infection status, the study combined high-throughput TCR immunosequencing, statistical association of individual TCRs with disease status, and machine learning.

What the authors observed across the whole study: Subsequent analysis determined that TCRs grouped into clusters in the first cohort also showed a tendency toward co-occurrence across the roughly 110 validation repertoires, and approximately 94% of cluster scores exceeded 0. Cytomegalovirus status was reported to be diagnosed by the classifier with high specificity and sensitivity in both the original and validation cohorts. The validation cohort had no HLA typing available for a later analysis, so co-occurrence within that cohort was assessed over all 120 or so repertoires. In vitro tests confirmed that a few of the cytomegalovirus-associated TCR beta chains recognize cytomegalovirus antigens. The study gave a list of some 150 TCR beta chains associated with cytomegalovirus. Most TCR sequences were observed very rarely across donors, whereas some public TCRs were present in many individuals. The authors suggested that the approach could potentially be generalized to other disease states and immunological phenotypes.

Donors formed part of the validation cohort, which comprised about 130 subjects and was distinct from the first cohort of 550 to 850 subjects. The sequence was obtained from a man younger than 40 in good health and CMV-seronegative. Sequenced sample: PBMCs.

The CDR3 here reads CASSQVGVTDTQYF. The DNA sequence is as follows: TGCGCCAGCAGCCAAGTAGGGGTGACAGATACGCAGTATTTT. The chain joins TRBV4-1 to TRBJ2-3; a weak D assignment points to TRBD1 (5 bases agree). The CDR3 sequence holds 14 residues, the cysteine and phenylalanine included. Solely the CDR3 DNA is kept, with 42 bases framed from the first base. A distance of 8 bases separates the germline ends of V and J, which lose 1 base and 3 bases respectively. According to the germline V gene, CDR1 reads MGHRA and CDR2 reads YSYEKL.